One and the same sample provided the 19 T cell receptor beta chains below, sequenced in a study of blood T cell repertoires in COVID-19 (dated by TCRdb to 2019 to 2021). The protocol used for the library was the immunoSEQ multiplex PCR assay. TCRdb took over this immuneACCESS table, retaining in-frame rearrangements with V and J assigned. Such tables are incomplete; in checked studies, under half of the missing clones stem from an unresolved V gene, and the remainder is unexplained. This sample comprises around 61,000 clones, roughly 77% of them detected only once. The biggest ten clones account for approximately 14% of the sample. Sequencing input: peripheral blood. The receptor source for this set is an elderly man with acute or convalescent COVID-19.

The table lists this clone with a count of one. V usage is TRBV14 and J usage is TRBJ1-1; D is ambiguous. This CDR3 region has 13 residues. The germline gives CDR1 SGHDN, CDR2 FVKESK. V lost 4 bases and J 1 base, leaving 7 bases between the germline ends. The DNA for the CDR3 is TGTGCCAGCAGCCTTCAGGAGAACACTGAAGCTTTCTTT. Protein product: CASSLQENTEAFF.

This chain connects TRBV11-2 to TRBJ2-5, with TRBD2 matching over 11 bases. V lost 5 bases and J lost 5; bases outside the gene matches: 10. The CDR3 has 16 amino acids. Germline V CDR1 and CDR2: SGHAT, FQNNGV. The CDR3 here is CASSPGTSGVEETQYF. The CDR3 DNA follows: TGTGCCAGCAGCCCCGGGACTAGCGGTGTCGAGGAGACCCAGTACTTC.

CDR3 amino acids: CASSPDRNYGYTF. The CDR3 nucleotides read TGTGCCAGCAGCCCGGACAGAAACTATGGCTACACCTTC. V usage is TRBV7-3 and J usage is TRBJ1-2; D might be TRBD1 (6 bases). V was pared by 5 bases and J by 2 bases, with 9 bases between. The CDR3 spans 13 residues. CDR1 and CDR2 (germline): SGHTA, FQGTGA.

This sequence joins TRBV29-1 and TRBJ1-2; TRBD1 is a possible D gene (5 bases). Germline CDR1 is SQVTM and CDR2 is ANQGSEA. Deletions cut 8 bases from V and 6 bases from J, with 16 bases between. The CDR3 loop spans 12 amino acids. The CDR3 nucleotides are TGCAGCTTTCAGGAGGGACGAAATGGCTACACCTTC. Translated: CSFQEGRNGYTF.

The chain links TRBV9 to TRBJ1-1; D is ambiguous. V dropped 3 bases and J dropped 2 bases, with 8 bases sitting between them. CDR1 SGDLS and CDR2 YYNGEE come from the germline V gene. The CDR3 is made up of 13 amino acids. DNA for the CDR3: TGTGCCAGCAGCGCCGGACTAAACACTGAAGCTTTCTTT. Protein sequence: CASSAGLNTEAFF.

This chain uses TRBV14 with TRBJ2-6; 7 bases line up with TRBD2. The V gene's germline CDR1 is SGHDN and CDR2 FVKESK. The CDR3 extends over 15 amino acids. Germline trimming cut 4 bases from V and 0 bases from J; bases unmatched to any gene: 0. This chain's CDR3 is CASSRGGSGANVLTF. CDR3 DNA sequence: TGTGCCAGCAGCCGGGGGGGCTCTGGGGCCAACGTCCTGACTTTC. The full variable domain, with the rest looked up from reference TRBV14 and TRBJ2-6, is EAGVTQFPSHSVIEKGQTVTLRCDPISGHDNLYWYRRVMGKEIKFLLHFVKESKQDESGMPNNRFLAERTGGTYSTLKVQPAELEDSGVYFCASSRGGSGANVLTFGAGSRLTVL.

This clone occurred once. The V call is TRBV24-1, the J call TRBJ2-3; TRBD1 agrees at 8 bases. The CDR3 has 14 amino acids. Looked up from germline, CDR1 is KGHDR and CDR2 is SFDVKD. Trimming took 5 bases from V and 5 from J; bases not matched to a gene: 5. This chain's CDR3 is CATSGQGAGDTQYF. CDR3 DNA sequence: TGTGCCACCAGTGGTCAGGGGGCGGGAGATACGCAGTATTTT.

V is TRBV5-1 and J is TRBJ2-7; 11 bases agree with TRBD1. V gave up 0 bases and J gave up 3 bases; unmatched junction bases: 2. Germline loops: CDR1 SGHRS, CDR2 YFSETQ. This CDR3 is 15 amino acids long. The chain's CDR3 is CASSLGTGGYYEQYF. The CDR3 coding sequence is TGCGCCAGCAGCTTGGGGACAGGGGGCTACTACGAGCAGTACTTC.

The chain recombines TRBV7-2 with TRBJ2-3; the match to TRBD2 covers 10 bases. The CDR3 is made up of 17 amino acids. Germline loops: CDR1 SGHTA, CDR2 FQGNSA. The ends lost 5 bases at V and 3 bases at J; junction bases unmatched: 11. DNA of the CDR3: TGTGCCAGCAGCCTTAGCTGGCTAGCGGGAGTTACAGATACGCAGTATTTT. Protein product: CASSLSWLAGVTDTQYF. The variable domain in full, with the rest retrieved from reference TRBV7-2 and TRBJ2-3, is GAGVSQSPSNKVTEKGKDVELRCDPISGHTALYWYRQSLGQGLEFLIYFQGNSAPDKSGLPSDRFSAERTGGSVSTLTIQRTQQEDSAVYLCASSLSWLAGVTDTQYFGPGTRLTVL.

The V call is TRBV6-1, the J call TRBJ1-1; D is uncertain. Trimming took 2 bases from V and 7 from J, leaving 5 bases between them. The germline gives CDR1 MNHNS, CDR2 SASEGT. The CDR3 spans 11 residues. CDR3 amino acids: CASSEPIEAFF. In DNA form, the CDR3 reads TGTGCCAGCAGTGAACCTATTGAAGCTTTCTTT.

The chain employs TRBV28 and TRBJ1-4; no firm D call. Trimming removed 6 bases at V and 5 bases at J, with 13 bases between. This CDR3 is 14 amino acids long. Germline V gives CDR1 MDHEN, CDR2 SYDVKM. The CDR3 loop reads CASRPTETNEKLFF. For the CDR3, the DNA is TGTGCCAGCAGGCCTACAGAGACCAATGAAAAACTGTTTTTT.

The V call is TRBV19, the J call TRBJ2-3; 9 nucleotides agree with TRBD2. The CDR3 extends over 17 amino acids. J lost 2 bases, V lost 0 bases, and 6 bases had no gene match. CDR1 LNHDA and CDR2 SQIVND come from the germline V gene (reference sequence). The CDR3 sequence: CASSIDGGGGATDTQYF. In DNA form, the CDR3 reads TGTGCCAGTAGTATAGATGGGGGCGGGGGGGCCACAGATACGCAGTATTTT.

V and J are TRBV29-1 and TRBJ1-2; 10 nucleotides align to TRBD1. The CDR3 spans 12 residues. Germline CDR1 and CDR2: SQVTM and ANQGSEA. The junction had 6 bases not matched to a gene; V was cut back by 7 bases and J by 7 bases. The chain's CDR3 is CSAGTGESGYTF. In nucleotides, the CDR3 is TGCAGCGCCGGGACAGGGGAAAGTGGCTACACCTTC.

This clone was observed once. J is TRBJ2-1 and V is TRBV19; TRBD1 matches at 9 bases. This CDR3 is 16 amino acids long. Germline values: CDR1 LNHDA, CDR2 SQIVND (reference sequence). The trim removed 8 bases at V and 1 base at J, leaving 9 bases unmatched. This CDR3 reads CASAVYGTGSYNEQFF. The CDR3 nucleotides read TGTGCCAGTGCCGTTTATGGGACAGGGTCCTACAATGAGCAGTTCTTC.

CDR3 protein: CASSLLRDTGELFF. CDR3 coding DNA: TGTGCCAGCAGCCTCCTGAGGGACACCGGGGAGCTGTTTTTT. The chain is built from TRBV6-5 and TRBJ2-2, with D perhaps matching TRBD2 (5 bases). V lost 6 bases and J lost 3, with 11 bases in between. The germline V gene has CDR1 MNHEY and CDR2 SVGAGI. The CDR3 runs 14 residues.

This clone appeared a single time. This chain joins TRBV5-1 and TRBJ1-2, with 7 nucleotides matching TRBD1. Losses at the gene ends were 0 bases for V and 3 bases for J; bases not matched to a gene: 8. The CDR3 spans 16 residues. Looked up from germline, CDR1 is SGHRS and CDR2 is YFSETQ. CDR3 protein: CASSLEGGTSDYGYTF. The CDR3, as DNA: TGCGCCAGCAGCTTGGAAGGGGGCACCTCTGACTATGGCTACACCTTC. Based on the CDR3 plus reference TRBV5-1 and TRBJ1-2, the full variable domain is KAGVTQTPRYLIKTRGQQVTLSCSPISGHRSVSWYQQTPGQGLQFLFEYFSETQRNKGNFPGRFSGRQFSNSRSEMNVSTLELGDSALYLCASSLEGGTSDYGYTFGSGTRLTVV.

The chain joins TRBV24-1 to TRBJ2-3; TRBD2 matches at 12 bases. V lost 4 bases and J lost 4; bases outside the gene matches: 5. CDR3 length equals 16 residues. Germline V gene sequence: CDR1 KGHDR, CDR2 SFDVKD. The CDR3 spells CATSDPSGGDADTQYF. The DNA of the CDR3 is TGTGCCACCAGTGACCCTAGCGGGGGGGATGCAGATACGCAGTATTTT.

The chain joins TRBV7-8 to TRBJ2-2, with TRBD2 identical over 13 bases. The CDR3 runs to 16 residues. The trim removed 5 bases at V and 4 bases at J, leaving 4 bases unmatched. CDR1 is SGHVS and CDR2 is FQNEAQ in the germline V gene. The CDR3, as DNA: TGTGCCAGCAGCACGGGACTAGCGGGGACCACCGGGGAGCTGTTTTTT. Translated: CASSTGLAGTTGELFF. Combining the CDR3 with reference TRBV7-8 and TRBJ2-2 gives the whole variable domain GAGVSQSPRYKVAKRGQDVALRCDPISGHVSLFWYQQALGQGPEFLTYFQNEAQLDKSGLPSDRFFAERPEGSVSTLKIQRTQQEDSAVYLCASSTGLAGTTGELFFGEGSRLTVL.

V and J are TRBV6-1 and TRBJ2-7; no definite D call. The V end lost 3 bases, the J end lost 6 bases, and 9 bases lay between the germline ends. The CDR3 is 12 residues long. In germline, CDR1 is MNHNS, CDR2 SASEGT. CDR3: CASSELSAEQYF. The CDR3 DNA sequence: TGTGCCAGCAGTGAGCTGAGCGCCGAGCAGTACTTC.